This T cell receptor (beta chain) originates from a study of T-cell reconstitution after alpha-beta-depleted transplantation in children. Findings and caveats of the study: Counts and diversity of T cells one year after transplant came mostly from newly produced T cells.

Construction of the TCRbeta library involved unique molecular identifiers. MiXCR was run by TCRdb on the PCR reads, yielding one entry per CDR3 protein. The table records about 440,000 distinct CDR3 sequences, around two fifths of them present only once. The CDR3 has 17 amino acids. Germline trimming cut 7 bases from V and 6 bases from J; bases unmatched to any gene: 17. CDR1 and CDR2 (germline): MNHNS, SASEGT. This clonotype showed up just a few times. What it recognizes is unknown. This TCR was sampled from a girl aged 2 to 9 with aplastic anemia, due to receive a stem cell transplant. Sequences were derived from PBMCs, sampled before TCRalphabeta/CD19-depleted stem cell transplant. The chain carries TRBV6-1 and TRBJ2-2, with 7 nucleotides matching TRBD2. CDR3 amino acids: CASKSPQGSGRPGELFF. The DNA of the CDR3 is TGTGCCAGCAAATCGCCCCAGGGTTCCGGGAGGCCCGGGGAGCTGTTTTTT.